These 26 T cell receptor beta chains were all obtained from the same sample, sequenced in a study of blood T cells in healthy people across ages (dated by TCRdb to 2013 to 2016). The protocol used for the library was 5' RACE. Reads for this sample came from an Illumina HiSeq 2500. The second PCR ran for roughly 6 to 11 cycles and used a J-beta primer mix along with a sample-barcoded 5' primer. TCRdb handled the public reads itself, with Q25 trimming in fastp and clone calling in MiXCR, and kept productive beta chains. Every entry covers one CDR3 protein and lists the most common genes and DNA from its rows. For this sample the table gives 920,000 or so distinct CDR3 sequences, of which more than 35% were detected only once. The ten top clones hold approximately 17% of the sample. Sequencing was carried out using blood. The receptors were gathered from a woman aged 55-75 years in good health.

The rearrangement links TRBV3-1 to TRBJ2-7, with 10 bases aligning to TRBD2. V was pared by 2 bases and J by 5 bases, with 9 bases of the junction left unmatched. Germline V gene data show CDR1 as LGHDT and CDR2 as YNNKEL (reference sequence). The CDR3 is made up of 16 amino acids. The CDR3 sequence: CASSQTGLAGVHEQYF. Written as DNA, the CDR3 is TGTGCCAGCAGCCAAACGGGGCTAGCGGGAGTCCACGAGCAGTACTTC.

The J gene is TRBJ2-2, the V gene TRBV25-1; 7 positions agree with TRBD1. CDR3 length equals 15 residues. The V and J ends lost 6 bases and 1 base, in that order; junction bases with no gene match: 5. Germline CDR1 is MGHDK and CDR2 is SYGVNS. DNA of the CDR3: TGTGCCAGCAGACAGACAGGGTGGAACACCGGGGAGCTGTTTTTT. The encoded protein is CASRQTGWNTGELFF.

The chain combines TRBV10-1 with TRBJ2-4, with TRBD1 identical over 11 bases. Germline loops: CDR1 WNHNN, CDR2 SYGVQD (reference sequence). J gave up 1 base and V 2 bases, and 1 base lay outside the gene matches. CDR3 length: 16 amino acids. CDR3 bases: TGCGCCAGCAGTGAGGGACAGGGGGCGGCCAAAAACATTCAGTACTTC. It is translated as CASSEGQGAAKNIQYF.

This clonotype was detected a few times. The chain recombines TRBV3-1 with TRBJ2-5; 7 bases are a match to TRBD2. Trimming at V came to 2 bases and at J to 2 bases, leaving 8 bases not matched to a gene. The germline gives CDR1 LGHDT, CDR2 YNNKEL (reference sequence). CDR3 length: 16 residues. The CDR3 is CASSQTGRGVQETQYF. The CDR3 DNA follows: TGTGCCAGCAGCCAAACGGGACGGGGGGTTCAAGAGACCCAGTACTTC.

Ten or more counts support this clonotype. DNA of the CDR3: TGCAGTGCGACTCGTGGGGACACATCCTACGAGCAGTACTTC. Its protein product is CSATRGDTSYEQYF. V usage is TRBV20-1 and J usage is TRBJ2-7; tentative D call: TRBD1 (6 bases). The V end lost 6 bases, the J end lost 1 base, and 16 bases lay between the germline ends. Germline CDR1 reads DFQATT; CDR2 reads SNEGSKA (reference sequence). CDR3 length: 14 amino acids.

A few counts support this clonotype. The chain employs TRBV7-2 and TRBJ2-7, with a tentative D call TRBD1 (6 bases). Germline CDR1 is SGHTA and CDR2 is FQGNSA. Trimming took 5 bases from V and 0 from J, leaving 14 bases between them. CDR3 size: 15 residues. DNA of the CDR3: TGTGCCAGCAGCCCTAGGGGGTTATCCTCCTACGAGCAGTACTTC. Its protein is CASSPRGLSSYEQYF.

This clonotype was recorded once. Just one base apart from a much larger clone, this may be a read error. The gene calls are TRBV28 and TRBJ2-1; D gene ambiguous. Germline CDR1 MDHEN, CDR2 SYDVKM. The CDR3 consists of 13 residues. As DNA, the CDR3 is TGTACCAGCAGTCTCCAAATTTTTTTTGAGCAGTTCTTC. Protein product: CTSSLQIFFEQFF.

Details on this clonotype: One junction end does not reproduce the germline sequence, and a read error may be involved. The J gene is TRBJ2-1, the V gene TRBV5-1, with TRBD2 matching 14 bases. The CDR3 extends over 21 amino acids. The germline V gene encodes CDR1 SGHRS and CDR2 YFSETQ. The CDR3 region is CAGSLISTGTSGSGSYNEQFF. DNA for the CDR3: TGCGCCGGCAGCCTAATATCCACCGGGACTAGCGGGAGTGGGTCCTACAATGAGCAGTTCTTC.

This clonotype came up once. Possible read error: a much larger clone is one base away. This chain links TRBV7-2 with TRBJ2-3; 7 bases are shared with TRBD1. Germline loops: CDR1 SGHTA, CDR2 FQGNSA. The CDR3 is 15 amino acids. The CDR3 spells CAGSLDRVSTDTQYF. CDR3 nucleotide sequence: TGTGCCGGCAGCTTAGACAGGGTGAGCACAGATACGCAGTATTTT.

A few counts support this clonotype. The chain joins TRBV20-1 to TRBJ2-1; 8 bases agree with TRBD2. V shed 0 bases, J shed 4 bases, and the junction held 11 bases outside the gene matches. Germline V gene lookup returns CDR1 DFQATT and CDR2 SNEGSKA (reference sequence). The CDR3 is made up of 17 amino acids. CDR3 DNA sequence: TGCAGTGCTAGAGAATCCATGCCGGGAGGGGGGTACAATGAGCAGTTCTTC. Its translation: CSARESMPGGGYNEQFF.

The rearrangement uses TRBV6-6 and TRBJ2-3; perhaps TRBD2 as D (5 bases). V was clipped by 2 bases and J by 2 bases, with 17 bases between them. CDR1 and CDR2 from the germline V gene are MNHNY and SVGAGI (reference sequence). The CDR3 totals 17 residues. CDR3 DNA sequence: TGTGCCAGCAGTTACCAGGCTCTAAGCGGCTTCACAGATACGCAGTATTTT. Protein: CASSYQALSGFTDTQYF.

This chain connects TRBV7-6 to TRBJ2-5; D possibly uses TRBD1 or TRBD2 (5 bases each). With the DNA end fitting TRBJ2-7 better, the J assignment may be wrong. This CDR3 has 15 amino acids. Germline V gene lookup returns CDR1 SGHVS and CDR2 FNYEAQ. CDR3 DNA sequence: TGTGCCAGCAGCACGGGACCCGGATCTAGCTACGAGCAGTACTTC. Translating gives CASSTGPGSSYEQYF.

In regard to this clonotype: A clone one base away is much larger, so this may be a read error. The DNA for the CDR3 is TGCAGTGCTCATAACCTAATGACAGGGTTGCCCTACGAGCAGTTCTTC. It is translated as CSAHNLMTGLPYEQFF. The chain combines TRBV20-1 with TRBJ2-1; TRBD1 matches 7 bases. After removal of 5 bases from V and 10 bases from J, the junction contained 20 bases not matched to a gene. This CDR3 is built from 16 residues. Germline-derived CDR1 and CDR2 are DFQATT and SNEGSKA (reference sequence).

This clonotype was detected a few times. The genes are TRBV27 and TRBJ2-1; 7 bases are shared with TRBD1. The CDR3 totals 15 residues. J lost 2 bases, V lost 4 bases, and 5 bases had no gene match. The germline CDR1 and CDR2 sequences are MNHEY and SMNVEV (reference sequence). The CDR3 sequence is CASSSTGFPYNEQFF. The DNA of the CDR3 is TGTGCCAGCAGTTCGACAGGGTTCCCCTACAATGAGCAGTTCTTC.

V usage is TRBV7-7 and J usage is TRBJ2-1, with 10 bases matching TRBD2. From germline, CDR1 is SSHAT and CDR2 FNYEAQ (reference sequence). With V trimmed by 5 bases and J by 5 bases, 6 bases remained unmatched. The CDR3 sequence is 15 residues long. The CDR3 DNA sequence: TGTGCCAGCAGCAGGTCGAGCGGGAGGGACAATGAGCAGTTCTTC. Its translation is CASSRSSGRDNEQFF.

With regard to this clonotype: One junction end does not reproduce the germline sequence, and a read error may be involved. The chain uses TRBV3-1 and TRBJ2-3; D remains ambiguous. CDR3 length equals 15 residues. Germline CDR1 is LGHDT and CDR2 is YNNKEL (reference sequence). CDR3 sequence reads: CVSSHGPLGTDTQYF. CDR3 nucleotide sequence: TGTGTCAGCAGCCACGGACCTCTGGGCACAGATACGCAGTATTTT.

The table lists this clonotype with a few counts. V usage is TRBV7-8 and J usage is TRBJ2-5, with 9 nucleotides matching TRBD1. J was trimmed by 2 bases and V by 5 bases; bases with no gene match: 18. Germline loops: CDR1 SGHVS, CDR2 FQNEAQ. The CDR3 loop spans 19 amino acids. The CDR3 DNA reads as TGTGCCAGCAGCCACAGTCCCCCCCTCGGGACAGGGCTTCAAGAGACCCAGTACTTC. This sequence encodes CASSHSPPLGTGLQETQYF.

This chain joins TRBV6-2 or TRBV6-3 and TRBJ2-1; D ambiguous. This CDR3 region has 17 residues. Germline loops: CDR1 MNHEY, CDR2 SVGEGT. V lost 0 bases to trimming and J lost 0 bases, with 12 bases between them. This chain's CDR3 is CASSYSAGSVSYNEQFF. CDR3 DNA sequence: TGTGCCAGCAGTTACTCTGCAGGCAGTGTCTCCTACAATGAGCAGTTCTTC.

V usage is TRBV7-2 and J usage is TRBJ2-1; 11 bases are a match to TRBD2. This CDR3 has 16 residues. V gave up 2 bases and J gave up 2 bases; unmatched junction bases: 2. Germline V lookup: CDR1 SGHTA, CDR2 FQGNSA. CDR3 bases: TGTGCCAGCAGCTTAATGGGACTAGCGGCCTACAATGAGCAGTTCTTC. Protein product: CASSLMGLAAYNEQFF.

This clonotype appeared once. This may come from a read error, since a much larger clone is one base off. This chain connects TRBV9 to TRBJ2-7; the D is unclear. CDR3 length: 14 residues. Trimming removed 0 bases from V and 2 bases from J, with 9 bases in between. Germline V gene sequence: CDR1 SGDLS, CDR2 YYNGEE. The CDR3 spells CASSVGSEAYEQYF. The CDR3 DNA follows: TGTGCCAGCAGCGTAGGGAGCGAGGCCTACGAGCAGTACTTC.

The gene calls are TRBV7-2 and TRBJ2-1; D is unclear. V gave up 5 bases and J gave up 2 bases, with 10 bases separating them. This CDR3 spans 14 amino acids. Germline CDR1 SGHTA, CDR2 FQGNSA. CDR3 sequence: CASSLESTYNEQFF. DNA of the CDR3: TGTGCCAGCAGCCTTGAGAGTACCTACAATGAGCAGTTCTTC. The entire variable domain, with the rest obtained from reference TRBV7-2 and TRBJ2-1, is as follows: GAGVSQSPSNKVTEKGKDVELRCDPISGHTALYWYRQSLGQGLEFLIYFQGNSAPDKSGLPSDRFSAERTGGSVSTLTIQRTQQEDSAVYLCASSLESTYNEQFFGPGTRLTVL.

The chain has TRBV29-1 and TRBJ1-4; D gene ambiguous. Per germline, CDR1 SQVTM and CDR2 ANQGSEA. This CDR3 comprises 12 residues. Trimming left V 4 bases short and J 4 bases short, with 7 bases between. The CDR3 DNA follows: TGCAGCGTTGTGGGCCTTAATGAAAAACTGTTTTTT. Protein product: CSVVGLNEKLFF.

This sequence joins TRBV6-1 and TRBJ2-5, with D tentatively TRBD1 or TRBD2 (5 bases each). V was cut by 0 bases and J by 3 bases, with 20 bases left in between. This CDR3 has 18 amino acids. The germline CDR1 and CDR2 sequences are MNHNS and SASEGT. The CDR3 DNA is TGTGCCAGCAGTGAAGCCGTTGGTTATGGGGGTAGAGAAGAGACCCAGTACTTC. Protein sequence: CASSEAVGYGGREETQYF.

This clonotype has just a few counts. CDR3 residues: CASSYTGTLYGYTF. In DNA form, the CDR3 reads TGTGCCAGCAGTTACACCGGGACTCTCTATGGCTACACCTTC. J is TRBJ1-2 and V is TRBV6-5, with a weak D call TRBD1 (5 bases). Germline V gene data show CDR1 as MNHEY and CDR2 as SVGAGI. Trimming pared 2 bases from V and 4 bases from J, leaving 11 bases between. The CDR3 contains 14 residues.

This clonotype was counted only a few times. The chain joins TRBV10-3 to TRBJ2-5, with 7 positions matching TRBD2. With V trimmed by 0 bases and J by 4 bases, 2 bases remained unmatched. CDR1 is ENHRY, CDR2 SYGVKD, per germline. This CDR3 is 14 amino acids long. The CDR3 loop is CAISESTGGETQYF. CDR3 DNA sequence: TGTGCCATCAGTGAGTCAACGGGAGGAGAGACCCAGTACTTC.

This clonotype was seen a few times. The chain links TRBV10-3 to TRBJ1-5, with 9 bases lining up with TRBD1. Germline V gene lookup returns CDR1 ENHRY and CDR2 SYGVKD. The CDR3 sequence is 16 residues long. Trimming at V came to 6 bases and at J to 1 base, leaving 7 bases not matched to a gene. CDR3: CAISADRGASNQPQHF. The CDR3 bases are TGTGCCATCAGCGCGGACAGGGGCGCGAGCAATCAGCCCCAGCATTTT.